A single sample is the source of the 27 T cell receptor beta chains below, sequenced in a study of CD8+ T cells in alopecia areata. cDNA prepared by RNA extraction and subsequent reverse transcription served as the template for sequencing. The assay was immunoSEQ multiplex PCR, and TCRdb's table has in-frame clones only and misses some. The table has about 98,000 clones, roughly 47% seen once. The sample was CD4+ T cells sorted from blood. The receptors here all came from a human donor with alopecia areata.

The chain couples TRBV30 to TRBJ2-7; TRBD2 matches 11 bases. The CDR3 sequence is 16 residues long. Per the germline V gene, CDR1 is GTSNPN and CDR2 is SVGIG (reference sequence). Trimming at V came to 2 bases and at J to 3 bases, leaving 9 bases not matched to a gene. The DNA for the CDR3 is TGTGCCTGGAGTATACGGAGGCTAGCGGGAGGCTACGAGCAGTACTTC. Its translation: CAWSIRRLAGGYEQYF.

The chain uses TRBV5-1 and TRBJ2-7; D unclear. Germline loops: CDR1 SGHRS, CDR2 YFSETQ. The CDR3 runs 12 residues. Trimming shortened V by 4 bases and J by 6 bases, and 11 bases separated the two germline ends. CDR3 protein: CASSPDLSEQYF. The CDR3 DNA reads TGCGCCAGCAGCCCGGACCTTAGCGAGCAGTACTTC.

This clone has just a few counts. This chain links TRBV28 with TRBJ2-7, with TRBD1 matching 9 bases. Losses at the gene ends were 7 bases for V and 5 bases for J; bases not matched to a gene: 15. Germline assignment: CDR1 MDHEN and CDR2 SYDVKM. The CDR3 extends over 16 amino acids. In DNA, the CDR3 is TGTGCCAGCATCAACCACTACCGGGACAGGGAGGACGAGCAGTACTTC. This gives the protein CASINHYRDREDEQYF.

This chain links TRBV5-1 with TRBJ2-1; TRBD2 matches 7 bases. The length of the CDR3 is 16 residues. Germline CDR1 is SGHRS and CDR2 is YFSETQ. V shed 4 bases, J shed 6 bases, and the junction held 13 bases outside the gene matches. CDR3: CASSPLSSGRTNEQFF. Written as DNA, the CDR3 is TGCGCCAGCAGCCCCCTCTCTAGCGGTCGGACCAATGAGCAGTTCTTC. Full variable domain (missing parts from reference TRBV5-1 and TRBJ2-1): KAGVTQTPRYLIKTRGQQVTLSCSPISGHRSVSWYQQTPGQGLQFLFEYFSETQRNKGNFPGRFSGRQFSNSRSEMNVSTLELGDSALYLCASSPLSSGRTNEQFFGPGTRLTVL.

V usage is TRBV6-5 and J usage is TRBJ2-6; D is unclear. CDR1 is MNHEY and CDR2 is SVGAGI in the germline V gene. Trimming cost V 3 bases and J 2 bases, with 8 bases left between them. The CDR3 extends over 15 amino acids. CDR3 sequence: CASSYNVAGANVLTF. DNA of the CDR3: TGTGCCAGCAGTTATAACGTGGCTGGGGCCAACGTCCTGACTTTC.

This rearrangement joins TRBV6-6 to TRBJ2-4, with 11 nucleotides matching TRBD2. This CDR3 contains 14 residues. The V gene end was trimmed by 7 bases and the J gene end by 9 bases; junction bases not matched to a gene: 8. Germline V lookup: CDR1 MNHNY, CDR2 SVGAGI (reference sequence). CDR3 in amino acids: CASISGTSGVIQYF. The CDR3, as DNA: TGTGCCAGCATCTCCGGGACTAGCGGAGTCATTCAGTACTTC.

This clone was observed a few times. This same CDR3 is encoded by further DNA sequences in the sample. The chain combines TRBV6-6 with TRBJ2-7; 9 nucleotides match TRBD1. The CDR3 extends over 14 amino acids. The germline V gene has CDR1 MNHNY and CDR2 SVGAGI (reference sequence). V lost 2 bases, J lost 4 bases, and 3 bases stayed unmatched. CDR3 in amino acids: CASSYAGQGYEQYF. In DNA form, the CDR3 reads TGTGCCAGCAGTTACGCTGGACAGGGGTACGAGCAGTACTTC.

A few counts support this clone. This chain joins TRBV29-1 and TRBJ2-7; D is undetermined. The CDR3 totals 13 residues. CDR1 is SQVTM and CDR2 is ANQGSEA in the germline V gene. V lost 5 bases to trimming and J lost 3 bases, with 14 bases between them. DNA of the CDR3: TGCAGCGTTCGGGCGACCGGTGGCTACGAGCAGTACTTC. Protein sequence: CSVRATGGYEQYF.

The chain couples TRBV2 to TRBJ2-5; no clear D gene. This CDR3 spans 11 amino acids. V was trimmed by 5 bases and J by 10 bases, leaving 11 bases between them. Germline assignment: CDR1 SNHLY and CDR2 FYNNEI. In DNA, the CDR3 is TGTGCCAGCAGTCTAACGTGGGACCAGTACTTC. Translation: CASSLTWDQYF.

The table lists this clone with a few counts. J is TRBJ2-7 and V is TRBV5-1; 7 nucleotides line up with TRBD1. Germline trimming cut 4 bases from V and 6 bases from J; bases unmatched to any gene: 10. Germline V gives CDR1 SGHRS, CDR2 YFSETQ. The CDR3 has 14 amino acids. The CDR3 nucleotides read TGCGCCAGCAGCGAACCCGGGACAGCTCTCGAGCAGTACTTC. It translates to CASSEPGTALEQYF.

The chain uses TRBV5-1 and TRBJ2-5, with 8 bases aligning to TRBD1. This CDR3 contains 16 residues. The J segment lost 5 bases and the V segment lost 4 bases, leaving 13 bases of the junction unmatched. The germline V gene has CDR1 SGHRS and CDR2 YFSETQ. Written as DNA, the CDR3 is TGCGCCAGCAGCCCACGGACAGGGCCCCCGGGGGAGACCCAGTACTTC. It encodes CASSPRTGPPGETQYF.

The genes are TRBV29-1 and TRBJ2-2; no reliable D call. CDR1 and CDR2 from the germline V gene are SQVTM and ANQGSEA. The CDR3 loop spans 14 amino acids. V lost 4 bases, J lost 3 bases, and 12 bases lay in between. CDR3: CSVAVQRDTGELFF. In nucleotides, the CDR3 is TGCAGCGTTGCTGTTCAGAGAGACACCGGGGAGCTGTTTTTT.

This clone has just a few counts. The chain recombines TRBV5-1 with TRBJ2-5; tentatively, D is TRBD2 (6 bases). V was cut by 1 base and J by 1 base, with 11 bases left in between. Germline CDR1 SGHRS, CDR2 YFSETQ. The CDR3 is 15 amino acids. In nucleotides, the CDR3 is TGCGCCAGCAGCTTGAGTCCAGCGGGCCAAGAGACCCAGTACTTC. Its protein product is CASSLSPAGQETQYF. The variable domain in full, with the rest retrieved from reference TRBV5-1 and TRBJ2-5, is KAGVTQTPRYLIKTRGQQVTLSCSPISGHRSVSWYQQTPGQGLQFLFEYFSETQRNKGNFPGRFSGRQFSNSRSEMNVSTLELGDSALYLCASSLSPAGQETQYFGPGTRLLVL.

The CDR3 protein is CASSPQQGRNSPLHF. The CDR3 region has the DNA TGTGCCAGCAGTCCCCAACAGGGGCGGAATTCACCCCTCCACTTT. V usage is TRBV27 and J usage is TRBJ1-6, with TRBD1 matching 7 bases. The V gene end was trimmed by 5 bases and the J gene end by 7 bases; junction bases not matched to a gene: 8. This CDR3 is built from 15 residues. Germline assignment: CDR1 MNHEY and CDR2 SMNVEV (reference sequence).

Only a few counts were recorded for this clone. The chain links TRBV28 to TRBJ1-2; D unclear. The CDR3 spans 12 residues. With 6 bases removed from V and 8 bases from J, the gap between germline ends came to 13 bases. The V gene's germline CDR1 is MDHEN and CDR2 SYDVKM. The CDR3 protein is CASSSGVGGYTF. DNA for the CDR3: TGTGCCAGCAGCTCGGGAGTGGGGGGCTACACCTTC.

As DNA, the CDR3 is TGTGCCAGCAGACTCGGTCACACCGGGGAGCTGTTTTTT. Its translation: CASRLGHTGELFF. The V and J genes are TRBV27 and TRBJ2-2, with D hard to call. The CDR3 has 13 residues. The germline V gene has CDR1 MNHEY and CDR2 SMNVEV (reference sequence). V was shortened by 6 bases and J by 3 bases, with 8 bases between the two germline ends.

V gene TRBV9 combines with J gene TRBJ2-2, with TRBD1 matching 7 bases. V gave up 0 bases and J gave up 8 bases; unmatched junction bases: 1. CDR3 size: 13 residues. From germline, CDR1 is SGDLS and CDR2 YYNGEE. CDR3 coding DNA: TGTGCCAGCAGCGTAGACAGGGGAGGGGAGCTGTTTTTT. Translated: CASSVDRGGELFF. Looking up the rest from reference TRBV9 and TRBJ2-2 gives the full variable domain: DSGVTQTPKHLITATGQRVTLRCSPRSGDLSVYWYQQSLDQGLQFLIQYYNGEERAKGNILERFSAQQFPDLHSELNLSSLELGDSALYFCASSVDRGGELFFGEGSRLTVL.

The genes are TRBV2 and TRBJ2-2; 12 nucleotides line up with TRBD2. CDR1 and CDR2 from the germline V gene are SNHLY and FYNNEI. The CDR3 contains 15 residues. V shed 5 bases and J 7 bases; nucleotides not matched to a gene: 5. CDR3 sequence: CASSLLAGGLGELFF. CDR3 nucleotide sequence: TGTGCCAGCAGTTTACTAGCGGGAGGCCTCGGGGAGCTGTTTTTT.

J is TRBJ1-1 and V is TRBV29-1; no clear D. The V gene lost 6 bases and the J gene lost 10 bases, with 15 bases spanning the gap. CDR1 is SQVTM and CDR2 is ANQGSEA in the germline V gene. The length of the CDR3 is 11 residues. The CDR3 is CSVTPVEGAFF. Here the CDR3 DNA reads TGCAGCGTGACCCCCGTGGAGGGAGCTTTCTTT.

This clone appeared a few times. V and J are TRBV7-8 and TRBJ1-4, with D maybe TRBD1 (6 bases). V shed 5 bases and J shed 5 bases, with 12 bases lying between them. This CDR3 is built from 14 residues. Germline V lookup: CDR1 SGHVS, CDR2 FQNEAQ. The CDR3 sequence is CASSPQGRNEKLFF. DNA for the CDR3: TGTGCCAGCAGCCCGCAGGGGCGCAATGAAAAACTGTTTTTT. Filled out from reference TRBV7-8 and TRBJ1-4, the complete variable domain reads GAGVSQSPRYKVAKRGQDVALRCDPISGHVSLFWYQQALGQGPEFLTYFQNEAQLDKSGLPSDRFFAERPEGSVSTLKIQRTQQEDSAVYLCASSPQGRNEKLFFGSGTQLSVL.

V gene TRBV2 combines with J gene TRBJ2-2; a possible D gene is TRBD1 (6 bases). In germline, CDR1 is SNHLY, CDR2 FYNNEI. Trimming removed 5 bases at V and 1 base at J, with 8 bases between. The CDR3 length is 14 residues. The CDR3 sequence is CASSRTVNTGELFF. The CDR3 DNA is TGTGCCAGCAGTAGGACAGTGAACACCGGGGAGCTGTTTTTT.

The chain couples TRBV6-1 to TRBJ2-7, with 11 bases fitting TRBD2. The germline V gene encodes CDR1 MNHNS and CDR2 SASEGT. Losses at the gene ends were 3 bases for V and 2 bases for J; bases not matched to a gene: 6. The CDR3 has 16 amino acids. DNA of the CDR3: TGTGCCAGCAGTGAGACTAGCGGGGCTAACCCCTACGAGCAGTACTTC. It yields the protein CASSETSGANPYEQYF.

The chain employs TRBV28 and TRBJ1-6; TRBD1 matches at 7 bases. Germline V CDR1 and CDR2: MDHEN, SYDVKM. Trimming removed 9 bases from V and 7 bases from J; junction bases left unmatched: 9. The CDR3 extends over 14 amino acids. This CDR3 reads CASSSGGQNSPLHF. CDR3 nucleotide sequence: TGTGCCAGTTCTTCAGGGGGGCAAAATTCACCCCTCCACTTT. The complete variable domain, with remaining parts taken from reference TRBV28 and TRBJ1-6, reads DVKVTQSSRYLVKRTGEKVFLECVQDMDHENMFWYRQDPGLGLRLIYFSYDVKMKEKGDIPEGYSVSREKKERFSLILESASTNQTSMYLCASSSGGQNSPLHFGNGTRLTVT.

This clone was counted a few times. CDR3 DNA: TGTGCCTGGAGTGTACACACCGGGGAGCTGTTTTTT. It specifies CAWSVHTGELFF. The chain is built from TRBV30 and TRBJ2-2; D not resolved. Germline loops: CDR1 GTSNPN, CDR2 SVGIG (reference sequence). The V end was cut by 0 bases, the J end by 3 bases, with 2 bases between. There are 12 residues in the CDR3.

This clone occurred a few times. The CDR3 nucleotides read TGTGCCTGGGACAGGGCCCCGGGGAATGAGCAGTTCTTC. Protein: CAWDRAPGNEQFF. The rearrangement uses TRBV30 and TRBJ2-1, with 7 bases that match TRBD1. This CDR3 contains 13 residues. V shed 5 bases, J shed 7 bases, and the junction held 8 bases outside the gene matches. Germline values: CDR1 GTSNPN, CDR2 SVGIG (reference sequence).

This clone came up a few times. The chain couples TRBV7-2 to TRBJ2-7; D assignment may be TRBD1 or TRBD2 (6 bases each). The CDR3 totals 15 residues. Per the germline V gene, CDR1 is SGHTA and CDR2 is FQGNSA. With 5 bases removed from V and 6 bases from J, the gap between germline ends came to 20 bases. CDR3 residues: CASSPTGPGAIEQYF. CDR3 bases: TGTGCCAGCAGCCCAACAGGGCCGGGAGCTATCGAGCAGTACTTC.

A few counts support this clone. The chain employs TRBV10-3 and TRBJ2-7; 10 bases are shared with TRBD1. The CDR3 totals 15 residues. The germline V gene has CDR1 ENHRY and CDR2 SYGVKD. V gave up 3 bases and J gave up 5 bases; unmatched junction bases: 7. The CDR3, as DNA: TGTGCCATCAGTGATGGGACAGGGGTTCCCAACGAGCAGTACTTC. It translates to CAISDGTGVPNEQYF.